Below, 15 T cell receptor beta chains from the same sample are listed, as sequenced in a study of graft-versus-host responses after intestinal transplantation. Their target antigens are unknown. The data were produced by immunoSEQ multiplex PCR, yet TCRdb's version contains in-frame clones alone and is incomplete. Here the sample spans about 36,000 clones, approximately 95% being singletons. The specimen comprised unstimulated CD4+ T cells sorted from spleen or lymph node cells, sampled before transplant. The receptors derive from a human donor who was the organ donor for an intestinal transplant.

V gene TRBV5-4 combines with J gene TRBJ1-6, with TRBD1 as a possible D gene (5 bases). The V and J ends lost 0 bases and 9 bases respectively, with 13 bases between them. The CDR3 runs 15 residues. The germline V gene encodes CDR1 SGHNT and CDR2 YYREEE (reference sequence). As DNA, the CDR3 is TGTGCCAGCAGCTTGGATAAGGCAGGGATTTCACCCCTCCACTTT. Its translation is CASSLDKAGISPLHF.

The V and J genes are TRBV7-8 and TRBJ2-5; tentative D call: TRBD2 (7 bases). V dropped 0 bases and J dropped 2 bases, with 16 bases sitting between them. The germline V gene has CDR1 SGHVS and CDR2 FQNEAQ. The CDR3 extends over 17 amino acids. The CDR3 sequence: CASSLAPRGGFQETQYF. The CDR3 DNA sequence: TGTGCCAGCAGCTTAGCGCCAAGGGGGGGATTTCAAGAGACCCAGTACTTC.

The chain joins TRBV7-2 to TRBJ2-7, with 10 bases fitting TRBD1. V shed 3 bases, J shed 2 bases, and the junction held 7 bases outside the gene matches. The CDR3 runs to 16 residues. In germline, CDR1 is SGHTA, CDR2 FQGNSA. The CDR3 region is CASSFHRDRGPYEQYF. The CDR3 DNA is TGTGCCAGCAGCTTTCACCGGGACAGGGGTCCCTACGAGCAGTACTTC.

The chain employs TRBV11-3 and TRBJ1-2; 7 bases line up with TRBD1. Germline V CDR1 and CDR2: SGHNT, YENEEA. The CDR3 totals 15 residues. V trimming: 5 bases; J trimming: 7 bases; junction bases outside the gene matches: 13. The CDR3, as DNA: TGTGCCAGCAGCATTGAGCAGACAGGGCGCTCTGGCTACACCTTC. This gives the protein CASSIEQTGRSGYTF.

V usage is TRBV5-1 and J usage is TRBJ2-7; 12 nucleotides agree with TRBD1. The CDR3 is made up of 15 amino acids. The V and J ends lost 6 bases and 3 bases, in that order; junction bases with no gene match: 7. The germline V gene encodes CDR1 SGHRS and CDR2 YFSETQ. CDR3 protein: CASTQGQGAFYEQYF. The CDR3 nucleotides are TGCGCCAGCACCCAGGGACAGGGGGCGTTCTACGAGCAGTACTTC.

The chain carries TRBV6-4 and TRBJ2-7; D uncertain. In germline, CDR1 is MRHNA, CDR2 SNTAGT. The CDR3 sequence is 9 residues long. As DNA, the CDR3 is TGTGGGGGTTCCTACGAGCAGTACTTC. Amino acids: CGGSYEQYF.

The V and J genes are TRBV6-5 and TRBJ1-5; TRBD1 aligns across 8 bases. The CDR3 extends over 15 amino acids. From germline, CDR1 is MNHEY and CDR2 SVGAGI. V was pared by 3 bases and J by 2 bases, with 3 bases of the junction left unmatched. The CDR3 protein is CASSYLQGGNQPQHF. Here the CDR3 DNA reads TGTGCCAGCAGTTATCTACAGGGGGGCAATCAGCCCCAGCATTTT.

This sequence joins TRBV7-8 and TRBJ2-5; 7 bases are a match to TRBD2. Trimming removed 8 bases from V and 5 bases from J; junction bases left unmatched: 5. In germline, CDR1 is SGHVS, CDR2 FQNEAQ. CDR3 length: 12 amino acids. CDR3 sequence: CASALAVETQYF. Here the CDR3 DNA reads TGTGCCAGCGCCCTAGCGGTCGAGACCCAGTACTTC.

V usage is TRBV5-5 and J usage is TRBJ2-7; 10 bases line up with TRBD2. Germline CDR1 is SGHKS and CDR2 is YYEKEE (reference sequence). V lost 1 base and J lost 11; bases outside the gene matches: 12. The CDR3 is 15 residues long. The DNA of the CDR3 is TGTGCCAGCAGCTTGTTTCCTAGCGGGGGCCTCAAGGAGTACTTC. This sequence encodes CASSLFPSGGLKEYF. The whole variable domain, filled in from reference TRBV5-5 and TRBJ2-7, reads DAGVTQSPTHLIKTRGQQVTLRCSPISGHKSVSWYQQVLGQGPQFIFQYYEKEERGRGNFPDRFSARQFPNYSSELNVNALLLGDSALYLCASSLFPSGGLKEYFGPGTRLTVT.

V gene TRBV30 combines with J gene TRBJ2-2; maybe TRBD1 (6 bases). Trimming removed 4 bases from V and 3 bases from J, with 12 bases in between. Germline V CDR1 and CDR2: GTSNPN, SVGIG (reference sequence). The CDR3 is made up of 14 amino acids. This chain's CDR3 is CAWTARGDTGELFF. CDR3 sequence (DNA): TGTGCCTGGACCGCCAGGGGTGACACCGGGGAGCTGTTTTTT.

As DNA, the CDR3 is TGTGCCAGTAGTAGGACAGGGGGACCTGGGGCCAACGTCCTGACTTTC. Translated: CASSRTGGPGANVLTF. The chain joins TRBV19 to TRBJ2-6; 10 nucleotides align to TRBD1. Germline V gene lookup returns CDR1 LNHDA and CDR2 SQIVND (reference sequence). V lost 4 bases and J lost 2; bases outside the gene matches: 2. The CDR3 has 16 amino acids.

The genes are TRBV27 and TRBJ2-2, with TRBD2 as a possible D gene (6 bases). CDR1 is MNHEY, CDR2 SMNVEV, per germline (reference sequence). CDR3 length: 17 amino acids. The ends were cut back, 6 bases at V and 1 base at J, with 18 bases in the middle. The CDR3, as DNA: TGTGCCAGCAGCCGCATCGGAGGGGCAGGGAACACCGGGGAGCTGTTTTTT. It yields the protein CASSRIGGAGNTGELFF.

The CDR3 spells CASSNDRHSYEQYF. DNA of the CDR3: TGTGCCAGCAGCAACGACAGGCACTCCTACGAGCAGTACTTC. The gene calls are TRBV27 and TRBJ2-7; TRBD1 is a possible D gene (6 bases). This CDR3 is 14 amino acids long. Trimming took 6 bases from V and 0 from J, leaving 12 bases between them. Looked up from germline, CDR1 is MNHEY and CDR2 is SMNVEV (reference sequence).

The rearrangement joins TRBV7-2 to TRBJ2-1; 8 positions match TRBD2. Germline V gene lookup returns CDR1 SGHTA and CDR2 FQGNSA. The ends lost 3 bases at V and 5 bases at J; junction bases unmatched: 6. The CDR3 totals 15 residues. The CDR3: CASSFWGLDHNEQFF. In nucleotides, the CDR3 is TGTGCCAGCAGCTTCTGGGGACTAGACCACAATGAGCAGTTCTTC.

The genes are TRBV4-1 and TRBJ1-5, with D tentatively TRBD1 (5 bases). The germline CDR1 and CDR2 sequences are MGHRA and YSYEKL. This CDR3 contains 14 residues. V was pared by 4 bases and J by 5 bases, with 12 bases between. The CDR3 sequence is CASSPGPRDQPQHF. As DNA, the CDR3 is TGCGCCAGCAGCCCGGGACCTCGGGATCAGCCCCAGCATTTT.